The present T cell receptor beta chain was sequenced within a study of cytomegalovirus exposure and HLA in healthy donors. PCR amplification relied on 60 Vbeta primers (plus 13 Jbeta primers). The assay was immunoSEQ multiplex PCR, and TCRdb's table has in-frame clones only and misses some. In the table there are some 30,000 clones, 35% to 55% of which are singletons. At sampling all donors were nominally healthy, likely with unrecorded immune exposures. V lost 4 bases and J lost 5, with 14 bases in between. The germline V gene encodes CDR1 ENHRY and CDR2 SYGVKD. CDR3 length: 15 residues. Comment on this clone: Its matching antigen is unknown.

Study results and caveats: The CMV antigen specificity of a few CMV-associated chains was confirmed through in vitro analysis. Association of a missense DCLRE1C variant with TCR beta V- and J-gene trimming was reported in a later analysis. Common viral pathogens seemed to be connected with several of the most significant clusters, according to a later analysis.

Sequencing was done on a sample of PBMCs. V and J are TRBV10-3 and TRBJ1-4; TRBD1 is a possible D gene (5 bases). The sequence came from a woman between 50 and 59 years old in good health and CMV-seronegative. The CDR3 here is CAISADQGRNEKLFF. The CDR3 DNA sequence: TGTGCCATCAGTGCGGATCAGGGAAGGAATGAAAAACTGTTTTTT.